This record covers a single T cell receptor (beta chain). Its target antigen remains unknown. No clone much larger than this one lies a single base away; base qualities are absent. TCRbeta CDR3 regions were amplified from genomic DNA by means of the immunoSEQ Assay, a bias-controlled multiplex PCR. As for the authors' bioinformatics: The number of nucleated cells in each sample was estimated from the amplification of reference gene primers within the assay. Sequence reads were collapsed and filtered to measure the absolute abundance of every unique TCRbeta CDR3 rearrangement. For each sample, productive Simpson clonality was calculated by taking the square root of Simpson's diversity index across productive rearrangements. Drawn from immuneACCESS, this table holds only the in-frame rearrangements with V and J called that TCRdb kept. Clones are partly lost; checked studies trace under half to an unresolved V gene and leave the rest unexplained. Clone size and V and J calls were adopted from that table, with D and trimming inferred from the DNA. The sample includes 300,000 to 400,000 clones, with about nine tenths observed a single time. 1.5% to 2% of the sample belongs to the ten largest clones.

In Seattle, one collaborating source enrolled patients while the infection was active and tracked those patients longitudinally over the course of disease. Whole blood was collected in K2EDTA tubes by collaborating institutions according to the institutions' own protocols. For TCRbeta analysis, collaborators shipped samples in one of three forms: frozen whole blood, isolated PBMCs, or DNA extracted from either of those sample types. The data stem from a study of blood T cell repertoires in COVID-19 (dated by TCRdb to 2019 to 2021). General notes on the study: Samples from collaborators originated in the United States, Italy and Spain and spanned both the acute and convalescent phases of COVID-19. The material from the prospective study consisted of cDNA or gDNA derived from T cells, B-cell-depleted T cells, or PBMCs. Subjects who had been exposed to COVID-19, were actively infected with it, or had recovered from it provided the deeply sampled blood TCRbeta repertoires that made up the dataset. The repertoires were released in a freely available public database intended as a resource for research on the immune response to SARS-CoV-2. Samples came from the ongoing ImmuneRACE study (first 160 participants) plus 1,254 subjects from 6 global collaborators. A de-identified subject ID, COVID-19 status, age in years and sex were almost always included in the sample metadata. Where available, HLA class I and class II types were taken from metadata supplied by the sample provider and were not determined by assay-based typing. Beyond this particular receptor, the publication reports: How much clinical and demographic metadata was included differed by source and by participant, and the metadata was provided uncurated.

The CDR3 runs 15 residues from the cysteine to the phenylalanine. Only the CDR3 part of the read is kept: 45 bases, read in frame from the first base. In the germline V gene, CDR1 corresponds to SNHLY and CDR2 to FYNNEI. The junction shows trimming of 5 bases on V and 4 bases on J, plus 17 bases between the germline ends. Recombination connected TRBV2 to TRBJ1-2; TRBD1 is a possible D gene, resting on 6 matching bases. The sample consisted of peripheral blood. This receptor was identified in a woman aged 25-40 years with COVID-19, enrolled during active disease. The CDR3 here reads CASSPTQGGGYGYTF. The DNA reads TGTGCCAGCAGTCCCACACAGGGTGGGGGCTATGGCTACACCTTC.